Listed here are 15 T cell receptor beta chains from one sample, sequenced in a study of siplizumab effects on memory and regulatory T cells. Generated by immunoSEQ multiplex PCR, the TCRdb table keeps only in-frame clones and is missing some. This sample has about 87,000 clones, with 90% found just once. Sequenced sample: CD4+ T cells sorted from blood. The receptors originated from a human donor in good health.

This clone was seen once. This rearrangement joins TRBV19 to TRBJ1-5; possibly TRBD1 for D (6 bases). CDR3 length: 16 amino acids. The germline V and J ends were trimmed by 0 bases and 6 bases, with 15 bases remaining between them. Germline-derived CDR1 and CDR2 are LNHDA and SQIVND (reference sequence). The CDR3 bases are TGTGCCAGTAGTATAGAAGCCGGGGGCGCCGGTCAGCCCCAGCATTTT. Translated, it gives CASSIEAGGAGQPQHF. Variable domain in full (rest from reference TRBV19 and TRBJ1-5): DGGITQSPKYLFRKEGQNVTLSCEQNLNHDAMYWYRQDPGQGLRLIYYSQIVNDFQKGDIAEGYSVSREKKESFPLTVTSAQKNPTAFYLCASSIEAGGAGQPQHFGDGTRLSIL.

This clone was recorded once. V and J are TRBV9 and TRBJ2-3, with 9 bases aligning to TRBD2. This CDR3 comprises 14 residues. V lost 4 bases, J lost 2 bases, and 2 bases stayed unmatched. CDR1 SGDLS and CDR2 YYNGEE come from the germline V gene. CDR3 sequence reads: CASSLAGDTDTQYF. CDR3 bases: TGTGCCAGCAGCTTAGCGGGGGACACAGATACGCAGTATTTT.

The CDR3 DNA reads as TGTGCCAGCAGTTTAAGGGCAGGGTTAGGGACAGATACGCAGTATTTT. Its protein is CASSLRAGLGTDTQYF. The V and J genes are TRBV27 and TRBJ2-3; D might be TRBD1 (5 bases). Germline V CDR1 and CDR2: MNHEY, SMNVEV (reference sequence). The CDR3 length is 16 residues. The V gene lost 2 bases and the J gene lost 3 bases, with 15 bases spanning the gap.

The V and J genes are TRBV2 and TRBJ1-4, with D possibly matching TRBD1 (5 bases). Trimming took 4 bases from V and 7 from J, leaving 10 bases between them. Germline V CDR1 and CDR2: SNHLY, FYNNEI. CDR3 length: 13 amino acids. The CDR3 DNA follows: TGTGCCAGCAGTGTTACGGGGGGTGAAAAACTGTTTTTT. As protein: CASSVTGGEKLFF.

The genes are TRBV19 and TRBJ2-1; 10 bases align to TRBD2. The V gene end was trimmed by 5 bases and the J gene end by 5 bases; junction bases not matched to a gene: 12. The CDR3 consists of 17 residues. Germline values: CDR1 LNHDA, CDR2 SQIVND (reference sequence). The CDR3 protein is CASSPRGSGRANNEQFF. The CDR3 DNA reads TGTGCCAGTAGTCCCCGGGGGAGCGGGAGGGCCAACAATGAGCAGTTCTTC.

The rearrangement joins TRBV18 to TRBJ2-1; TRBD2 might be the D (6 bases). The germline CDR1 and CDR2 sequences are KGHSH and LQKENI. The V end was cut by 6 bases, the J end by 12 bases, with 21 bases between. The CDR3 loop spans 14 amino acids. The CDR3 DNA follows: TGTGCCAGCTCCCAGGAAGTGCGGGATTCGGGGCAGTTCTTC. Its translation is CASSQEVRDSGQFF.

This clone was counted a few times. CDR3 coding DNA: TGCGCCAGCAGCCAGGTCTTGGGGCAGCCCCAGCATTTT. This sequence encodes CASSQVLGQPQHF. The J gene is TRBJ1-5, the V gene TRBV4-1; no clear D. V gave up 3 bases and J gave up 7 bases, with 10 bases separating them. The V gene's germline CDR1 is MGHRA and CDR2 YSYEKL. The CDR3 spans 13 residues.

This chain joins TRBV19 and TRBJ2-3; no clear D. This CDR3 has 14 amino acids. Germline values: CDR1 LNHDA, CDR2 SQIVND (reference sequence). The V and J ends lost 3 bases and 3 bases respectively, with 10 bases between them. CDR3 sequence: CASSMDRPTDTQYF. The CDR3 nucleotides are TGTGCCAGTAGTATGGATCGGCCTACAGATACGCAGTATTTT.

The chain recombines TRBV11-2 with TRBJ2-3; tentatively, D is TRBD2 (5 bases). Per germline, CDR1 SGHAT and CDR2 FQNNGV. V was shortened by 3 bases and J by 3 bases, with 10 bases between the two germline ends. The CDR3 length is 14 residues. The CDR3 loop is CASSFLSGTDTQYF. CDR3 DNA sequence: TGTGCCAGCAGCTTTTTGAGCGGAACAGATACGCAGTATTTT.

The J gene is TRBJ2-5, the V gene TRBV11-3; D may be TRBD1 (5 bases). The CDR3 has 15 residues. Trimming pared 3 bases from V and 1 base from J, leaving 12 bases between. Germline V gene sequence: CDR1 SGHNT, CDR2 YENEEA. The CDR3 nucleotides read TGTGCCAGCAGCTTTGAGGCAGGGTTCCAAGAGACCCAGTACTTC. The encoded protein is CASSFEAGFQETQYF.

The chain uses TRBV27 and TRBJ1-4; no reliable D call. Trimming cost V 0 bases and J 8 bases, with 13 bases left between them. Germline-derived CDR1 and CDR2 are MNHEY and SMNVEV (reference sequence). The CDR3 length is 15 residues. CDR3 loop: CASSLSPGIGEKLFF. CDR3 in DNA: TGTGCCAGCAGTTTATCCCCGGGAATAGGCGAAAAACTGTTTTTT.

This chain joins TRBV29-1 and TRBJ2-2; 9 bases map to TRBD1. Germline CDR1 is SQVTM and CDR2 is ANQGSEA. V shed 7 bases and J 7 bases; nucleotides not matched to a gene: 1. The CDR3 length is 11 residues. DNA of the CDR3: TGCAGCGGACAGGGGGGCGGGGAGCTGTTTTTT. This gives the protein CSGQGGGELFF.

V is TRBV7-2 and J is TRBJ2-1; D unclear. The CDR3 consists of 14 residues. The V gene's germline CDR1 is SGHTA and CDR2 FQGNSA. Trimming stripped 0 bases from V and 7 bases from J, with 10 bases between. The DNA for the CDR3 is TGTGCCAGCAGCTTAGCCGCGGTTCGGAATGAGCAGTTCTTC. Translated, it gives CASSLAAVRNEQFF. The full variable domain, in which reference TRBV7-2 and TRBJ2-1 provide the parts outside the CDR3, is GAGVSQSPSNKVTEKGKDVELRCDPISGHTALYWYRQSLGQGLEFLIYFQGNSAPDKSGLPSDRFSAERTGGSVSTLTIQRTQQEDSAVYLCASSLAAVRNEQFFGPGTRLTVL.

V and J are TRBV7-2 and TRBJ2-5; TRBD2 matches 10 bases. Germline V gene data show CDR1 as SGHTA and CDR2 as FQGNSA. The CDR3 sequence is 18 residues long. The J segment lost 4 bases and the V segment lost 1 base, leaving 12 bases of the junction unmatched. The CDR3 protein is CASSLGVVVAGGRETQYF. CDR3 DNA sequence: TGTGCCAGCAGCTTAGGGGTGGTGGTAGCGGGAGGAAGAGAGACCCAGTACTTC.

The rearrangement joins TRBV19 to TRBJ2-7; 8 bases are a match to TRBD2. Germline CDR1 LNHDA, CDR2 SQIVND (reference sequence). The junction had 4 bases not matched to a gene; V was cut back by 5 bases and J by 4 bases. The CDR3 has 13 amino acids. CDR3 loop: CASSVSGGYEQYF. CDR3 DNA sequence: TGTGCCAGTAGTGTCAGCGGGGGTTACGAGCAGTACTTC. The full variable domain, rest sourced from reference TRBV19 and TRBJ2-7, is DGGITQSPKYLFRKEGQNVTLSCEQNLNHDAMYWYRQDPGQGLRLIYYSQIVNDFQKGDIAEGYSVSREKKESFPLTVTSAQKNPTAFYLCASSVSGGYEQYFGPGTRLTVT.